These T cell receptor beta chains were read from a single sample in a study of T-cell reconstitution after alpha-beta-depleted transplantation in children. TCRdb fed the PCR reads into MiXCR, producing one record per CDR3 protein. Counted here are about 980,000 distinct CDR3 sequences, about 31% occurring once; the ten biggest clones make up roughly 28%. The sample here was PBMCs, mostly from graft donor cells, taken 360 days after TCRalphabeta/CD19-depleted stem cell transplant. These receptors were taken from a boy less than two years old who had a stem cell transplant for SCID, so the T cells may come from the graft donor. CDR3s include the opening cysteine and the closing phenylalanine or tryptophan. The order of the fields is clone size, D gene, J gene, V gene, CDR3 protein, CDR3 DNA. D genes are given only for firm matches. Clone size is stated in some rows and not others, as once, few, many or a class when expanded.

. | . | TRBJ2-3 | TRBV6-2/TRBV6-3 | CASSYEGRTPLSTDTQYF | TGTGCCAGCAGTTACGAAGGTCGGACACCCCTTAGCACAGATACGCAGTATTTT
. | TRBD2 | TRBJ2-7 | TRBV15 | CATSRPLAGGTYEQYF | TGTGCCACCAGCAGACCACTAGCGGGGGGTACCTACGAGCAGTACTTC
few | TRBD2 | TRBJ2-4 | TRBV20-1 | CSARDWRGTSKNIQYF | TGCAGTGCTAGAGATTGGCGGGGGACCTCCAAAAACATTCAGTACTTC
few | TRBD2 | TRBJ2-7 | TRBV20-1 | CSVVSGTYEQYF | TGCAGTGTGGTTAGCGGGACCTACGAGCAGTACTTC
. | . | TRBJ2-2 | TRBV7-9 | CASSLFSSTGELFF | TGTGCCAGCAGCTTATTCTCGAGTACCGGGGAGCTGTTTTTT
. | TRBD2 | TRBJ2-1 | TRBV19 | CATIAGGSYNEQFF | TGTGCCACTATAGCGGGGGGCTCCTACAATGAGCAGTTCTTC
few | . | TRBJ2-3 | TRBV20-1 | CSASRPARGGGLSTDTQYF | TGCAGTGCTAGTAGGCCGGCGAGGGGCGGGGGCCTCAGCACAGATACGCAGTATTTT
. | TRBD2 | TRBJ2-1 | TRBV29-1 | CSVEDGTSEYNEQFF | TGCAGCGTTGAAGATGGGACTAGCGAATACAATGAGCAGTTCTTC
few | TRBD1 | TRBJ1-2 | TRBV12-3/TRBV12-4 | CASSPPGQGYYGYTF | TGTGCCAGCAGTCCGCCGGGACAGGGATACTATGGCTACACCTTC
. | . | TRBJ2-3 | TRBV5-1 | CASSVTESPTDTQYF | TGCGCCAGCAGCGTGACAGAAAGCCCCACAGATACGCAGTATTTT
. | . | TRBJ2-1 | TRBV24-1 | CATSDKAPVRGINEQFF | TGTGCCACCAGTGATAAAGCGCCCGTCCGGGGAATCAATGAGCAGTTCTTC
. | . | TRBJ2-7 | TRBV7-2 | CASSLARGRAYEQYF | TGTGCCAGCAGCTTAGCACGTGGAAGGGCTTACGAGCAGTACTTC
few | TRBD1 | TRBJ2-2 | TRBV4-1 | CASSQDPDRGGTGELFF | TGCGCCAGCAGCCAAGATCCCGACAGGGGAGGTACCGGGGAGCTGTTTTTT
few | . | TRBJ2-3 | TRBV12-3/TRBV12-4 | CASTMRSQAGDTQYF | TGTGCCAGCACCATGAGAAGTCAGGCGGGCGATACGCAGTATTTT
many | . | TRBJ2-7 | TRBV28 | CASNRTPYEQYF | TGTGCCAGCAACAGGACCCCCTACGAGCAGTACTTC
. | TRBD1 | TRBJ2-3 | TRBV11-1 | CASSTSPGQGTVWTDTQYF | TGTGCCAGCAGCACAAGTCCGGGACAGGGGACGGTTTGGACAGATACGCAGTATTTT
few | . | TRBJ1-1 | TRBV24-1 | CATSDKDTIGEAFF | TGTGCCACCAGTGATAAGGACACAATAGGTGAAGCTTTCTTT
. | . | TRBJ1-1 | TRBV12-3/TRBV12-4 | CASSFTEAFF | TGTGCCAGCAGTTTCACTGAAGCTTTCTTT
. | . | TRBJ2-3 | TRBV20-1 | CSASPSVTDTQYF | TGCAGTGCCTCACCTAGCGTCACAGATACGCAGTATTTT
few | TRBD1 | TRBJ2-2 | TRBV29-1 | CSGSGTVNTGELFF | TGCAGTGGTTCCGGGACAGTGAACACCGGGGAGCTGTTTTTT
. | TRBD1 | TRBJ2-7 | TRBV27 | CASSFDRDYEQYF | TGTGCCAGCAGTTTCGACAGGGACTACGAGCAGTACTTC
. | TRBD1 | TRBJ1-4 | TRBV28 | CASSSPGQNNEKLFF | TGTGCCAGCAGTTCGCCGGGACAGAATAATGAAAAACTGTTTTTT
. | . | TRBJ1-1 | TRBV27 | CASRNTGKGNTEAFF | TGTGCCAGCAGAAACACAGGGAAGGGGAACACTGAAGCTTTCTTT
. | . | TRBJ2-3 | TRBV4-3 | CASSQETYGGGGGTDTQYF | TGCGCCAGCAGCCAAGAAACTTACGGAGGGGGCGGTGGCACAGATACGCAGTATTTT
. | . | TRBJ1-5 | TRBV5-1 | CASSLAGVDSNQPQHF | TGCGCCAGCAGCTTGGCCGGCGTTGATAGCAATCAGCCCCAGCATTTT
few | . | TRBJ2-5 | TRBV4-1 | CASSPDSQQETQYF | TGCGCCAGCAGCCCGGACAGTCAACAAGAGACCCAGTACTTC
. | TRBD2 | TRBJ2-1 | TRBV4-3 | CASSQFGTSAYNEQFF | TGCGCCAGCAGCCAATTTGGGACTAGCGCTTACAATGAGCAGTTCTTC
few | . | TRBJ2-3 | TRBV9 | CASSATGLDTQYF | TGTGCCAGCAGCGCAACAGGGCTAGATACGCAGTATTTT
. | . | TRBJ1-2 | TRBV20-1 | CSARVPGYGRSRDGYTF | TGCAGTGCTAGAGTACCAGGCTATGGACGGAGCAGGGATGGCTACACCTTC
few | . | TRBJ2-3 | TRBV20-1 | CSVERYTDTQYF | TGCAGTGTTGAGCGGTACACAGATACGCAGTATTTT
. | TRBD1 | TRBJ2-2 | TRBV12-3/TRBV12-4 | CASSRQGLSGELFF | TGTGCCAGCAGCCGACAGGGTCTTTCCGGGGAGCTGTTTTTT
. | . | TRBJ1-1 | TRBV12-3/TRBV12-4 | CASRSSESSSTEAFF | TGTGCCAGCAGGAGCTCGGAGAGTTCTAGCACTGAAGCTTTCTTT
. | . | TRBJ2-2 | TRBV5-1 | CASSLWAGSAGELFF | TGCGCCAGCAGCTTGTGGGCAGGAAGCGCCGGGGAGCTGTTTTTT